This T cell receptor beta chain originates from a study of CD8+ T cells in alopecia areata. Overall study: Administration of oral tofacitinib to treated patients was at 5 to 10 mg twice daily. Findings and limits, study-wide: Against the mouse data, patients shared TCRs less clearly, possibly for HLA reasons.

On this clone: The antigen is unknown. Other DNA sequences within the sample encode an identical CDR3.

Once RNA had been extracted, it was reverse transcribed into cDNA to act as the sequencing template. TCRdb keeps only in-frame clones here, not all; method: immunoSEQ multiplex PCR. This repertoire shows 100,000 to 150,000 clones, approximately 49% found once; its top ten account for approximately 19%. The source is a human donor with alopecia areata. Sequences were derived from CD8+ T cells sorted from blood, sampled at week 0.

In nucleotides, the CDR3 is TGCAGCGTAGGTACGAACTATGGCTACACCTTC. Its protein is CSVGTNYGYTF. V gene TRBV29-1 combines with J gene TRBJ1-2; no firm D call. Trimming cost V 6 bases and J 2 bases, with 7 bases left between them. The CDR3 is 11 residues long. The V gene's germline CDR1 is SQVTM and CDR2 ANQGSEA. Together with reference TRBV29-1 and TRBJ1-2, the CDR3 gives the full variable domain: SAVISQKPSRDICQRGTSLTIQCQVDSQVTMMFWYRQQPGQSLTLIATANQGSEATYESGFVIDKFPISRPNLTFSTLTVSNMSPEDSSIYLCSVGTNYGYTFGSGTRLTVV.